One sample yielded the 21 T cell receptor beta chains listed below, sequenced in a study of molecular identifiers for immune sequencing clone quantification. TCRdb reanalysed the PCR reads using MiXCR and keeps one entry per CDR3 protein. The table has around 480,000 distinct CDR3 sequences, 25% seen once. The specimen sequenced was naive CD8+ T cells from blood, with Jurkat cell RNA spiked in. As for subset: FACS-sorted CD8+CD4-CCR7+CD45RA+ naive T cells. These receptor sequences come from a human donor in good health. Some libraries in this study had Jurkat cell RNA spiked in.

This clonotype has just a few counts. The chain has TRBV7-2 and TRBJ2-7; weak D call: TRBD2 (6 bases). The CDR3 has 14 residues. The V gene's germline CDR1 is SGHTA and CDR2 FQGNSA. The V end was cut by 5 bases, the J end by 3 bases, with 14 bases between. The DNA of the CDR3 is TGTGCCAGCAGCGGACGGGAGACCTTCTACGAGCAGTACTTC. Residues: CASSGRETFYEQYF. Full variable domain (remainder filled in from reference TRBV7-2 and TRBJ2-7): GAGVSQSPSNKVTEKGKDVELRCDPISGHTALYWYRQSLGQGLEFLIYFQGNSAPDKSGLPSDRFSAERTGGSVSTLTIQRTQQEDSAVYLCASSGRETFYEQYFGPGTRLTVT.

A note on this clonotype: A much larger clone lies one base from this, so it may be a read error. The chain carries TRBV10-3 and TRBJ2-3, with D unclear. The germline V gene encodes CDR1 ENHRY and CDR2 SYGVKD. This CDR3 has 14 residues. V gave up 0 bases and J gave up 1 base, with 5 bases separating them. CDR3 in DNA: TGTGCCATCAGTGAGTCAACCCGCACAGATACGCAGTATTTT. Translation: CAISESTRTDTQYF.

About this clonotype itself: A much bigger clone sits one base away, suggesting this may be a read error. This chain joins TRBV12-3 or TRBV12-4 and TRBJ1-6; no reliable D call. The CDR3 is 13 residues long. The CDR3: CVSSPDLNSPLHF. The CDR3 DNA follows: TGTGTCAGCAGTCCCGACCTTAATTCACCCCTCCACTTT.

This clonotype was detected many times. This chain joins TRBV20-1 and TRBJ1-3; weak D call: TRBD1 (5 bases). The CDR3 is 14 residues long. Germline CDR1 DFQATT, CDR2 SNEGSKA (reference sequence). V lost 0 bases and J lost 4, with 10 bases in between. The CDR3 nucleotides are TGCAGTGCTAGAGACAGGGTTGCGGGAAACACCATATATTTT. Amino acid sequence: CSARDRVAGNTIYF.

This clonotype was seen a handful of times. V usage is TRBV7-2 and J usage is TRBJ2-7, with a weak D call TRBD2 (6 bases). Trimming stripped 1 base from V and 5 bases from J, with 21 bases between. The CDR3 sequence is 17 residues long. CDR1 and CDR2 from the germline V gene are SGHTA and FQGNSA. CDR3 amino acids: CASSLGSLTRRMNEQYF. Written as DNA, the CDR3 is TGTGCCAGCAGCTTAGGCTCCTTGACTAGAAGAATGAACGAGCAGTACTTC. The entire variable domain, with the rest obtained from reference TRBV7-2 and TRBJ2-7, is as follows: GAGVSQSPSNKVTEKGKDVELRCDPISGHTALYWYRQSLGQGLEFLIYFQGNSAPDKSGLPSDRFSAERTGGSVSTLTIQRTQQEDSAVYLCASSLGSLTRRMNEQYFGPGTRLTVT.

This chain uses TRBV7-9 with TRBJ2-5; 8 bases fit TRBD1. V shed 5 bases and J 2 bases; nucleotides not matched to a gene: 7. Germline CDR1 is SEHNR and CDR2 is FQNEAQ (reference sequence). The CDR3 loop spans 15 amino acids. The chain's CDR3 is CASSPRRTGQETQYF. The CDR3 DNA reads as TGTGCCAGCAGCCCTAGAAGGACAGGGCAAGAGACCCAGTACTTC.

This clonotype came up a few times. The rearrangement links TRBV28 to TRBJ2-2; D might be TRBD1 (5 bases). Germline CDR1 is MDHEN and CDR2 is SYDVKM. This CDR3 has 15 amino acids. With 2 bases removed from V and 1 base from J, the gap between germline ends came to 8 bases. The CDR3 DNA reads TGTGCCAGCAGTTTAATAGGGGAGAACACCGGGGAGCTGTTTTTT. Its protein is CASSLIGENTGELFF.

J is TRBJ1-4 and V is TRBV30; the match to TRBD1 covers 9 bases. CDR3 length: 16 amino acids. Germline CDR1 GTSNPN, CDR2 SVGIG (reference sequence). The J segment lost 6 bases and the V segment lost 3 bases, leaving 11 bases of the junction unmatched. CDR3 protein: CAWRLPTGQGDEKLFF. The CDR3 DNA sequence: TGTGCCTGGAGATTACCGACGGGACAGGGAGATGAAAAACTGTTTTTT. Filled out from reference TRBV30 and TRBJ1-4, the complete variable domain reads SQTIHQWPATLVQPVGSPLSLECTVEGTSNPNLYWYRQAAGRGLQLLFYSVGIGQISSEVPQNLSASRPQDRQFILSSKKLLLSDSGFYLCAWRLPTGQGDEKLFFGSGTQLSVL.

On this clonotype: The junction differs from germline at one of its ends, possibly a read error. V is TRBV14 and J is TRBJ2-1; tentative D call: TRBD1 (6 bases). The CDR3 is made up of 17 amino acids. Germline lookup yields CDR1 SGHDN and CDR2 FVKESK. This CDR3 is CASSQGRDKAPYNEPFF. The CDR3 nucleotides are TGTGCCAGCAGCCAAGGCCGGGACAAGGCCCCGTACAATGAGCCGTTCTTC.

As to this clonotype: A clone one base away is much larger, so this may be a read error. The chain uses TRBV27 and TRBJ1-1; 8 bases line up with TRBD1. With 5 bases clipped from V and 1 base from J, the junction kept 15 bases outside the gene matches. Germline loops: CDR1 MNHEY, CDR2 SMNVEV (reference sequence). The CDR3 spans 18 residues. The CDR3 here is CASSLSGQGPPKNTEAFF. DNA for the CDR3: TGTGCCAGCAGTCTCTCTGGACAGGGCCCACCTAAGAACACTGAAGCTTTCTTT.

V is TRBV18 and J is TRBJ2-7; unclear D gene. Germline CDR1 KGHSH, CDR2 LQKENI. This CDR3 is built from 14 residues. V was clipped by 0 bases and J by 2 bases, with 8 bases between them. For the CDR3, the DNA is TGTGCCAGCTCACCACCTGGGTACCCCTACGAGCAGTACTTC. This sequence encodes CASSPPGYPYEQYF.

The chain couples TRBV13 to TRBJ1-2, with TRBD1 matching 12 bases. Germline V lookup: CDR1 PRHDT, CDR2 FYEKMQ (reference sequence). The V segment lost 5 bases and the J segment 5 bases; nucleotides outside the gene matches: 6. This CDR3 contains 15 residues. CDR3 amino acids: CASSPGTGGFYGYTF. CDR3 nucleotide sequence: TGTGCCAGCAGCCCTGGGACAGGGGGCTTTTATGGCTACACCTTC.

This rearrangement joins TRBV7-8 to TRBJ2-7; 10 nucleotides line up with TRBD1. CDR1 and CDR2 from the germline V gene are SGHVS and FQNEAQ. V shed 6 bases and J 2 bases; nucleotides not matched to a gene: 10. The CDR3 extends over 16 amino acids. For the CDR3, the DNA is TGTGCCAGCAGACTGTTTACCGGGACAGGGGCCTACGAGCAGTACTTC. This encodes CASRLFTGTGAYEQYF.

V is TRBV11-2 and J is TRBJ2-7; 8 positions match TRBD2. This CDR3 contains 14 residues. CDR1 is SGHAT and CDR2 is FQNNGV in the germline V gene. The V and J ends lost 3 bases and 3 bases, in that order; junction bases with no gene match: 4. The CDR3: CASSFGGLGYEQYF. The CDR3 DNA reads TGTGCCAGCAGCTTCGGGGGACTAGGCTACGAGCAGTACTTC. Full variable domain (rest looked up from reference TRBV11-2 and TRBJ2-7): EAGVAQSPRYKIIEKRQSVAFWCNPISGHATLYWYQQILGQGPKLLIQFQNNGVVDDSQLPKDRFSAERLKGVDSTLKIQPAKLEDSAVYLCASSFGGLGYEQYFGPGTRLTVT.

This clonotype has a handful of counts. CDR3 region: CASSEQGNSPLHF. The DNA for the CDR3 is TGTGCCAGCAGTGAACAGGGTAATTCACCCCTCCACTTT. The gene calls are TRBV27 and TRBJ1-6; D might be TRBD1 (6 bases). This CDR3 is built from 13 residues. Germline CDR1 and CDR2: MNHEY and SMNVEV (reference sequence). Trimming removed 5 bases at V and 6 bases at J, with 8 bases between.

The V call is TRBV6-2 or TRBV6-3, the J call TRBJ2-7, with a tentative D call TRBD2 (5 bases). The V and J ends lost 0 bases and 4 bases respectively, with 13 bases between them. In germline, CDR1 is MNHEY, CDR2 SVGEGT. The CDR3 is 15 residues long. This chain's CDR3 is CASSYSQRVGYEQYF. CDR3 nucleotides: TGTGCCAGCAGTTACTCCCAGAGGGTCGGGTACGAGCAGTACTTC.

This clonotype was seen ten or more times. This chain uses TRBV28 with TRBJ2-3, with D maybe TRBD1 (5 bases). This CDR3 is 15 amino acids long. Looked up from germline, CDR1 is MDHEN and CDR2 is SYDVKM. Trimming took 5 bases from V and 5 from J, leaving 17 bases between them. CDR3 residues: CASSLQGIVGDTQYF. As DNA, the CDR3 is TGTGCCAGCAGTCTCCAGGGTATTGTGGGAGATACGCAGTATTTT.

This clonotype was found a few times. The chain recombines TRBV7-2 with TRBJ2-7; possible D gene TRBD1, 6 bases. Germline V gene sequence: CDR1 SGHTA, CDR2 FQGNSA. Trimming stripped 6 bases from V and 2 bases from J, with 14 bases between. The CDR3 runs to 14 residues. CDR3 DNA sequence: TGTGCCAGCAGTTACTACACAGGGCCCTACGAGCAGTACTTC. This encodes CASSYYTGPYEQYF.

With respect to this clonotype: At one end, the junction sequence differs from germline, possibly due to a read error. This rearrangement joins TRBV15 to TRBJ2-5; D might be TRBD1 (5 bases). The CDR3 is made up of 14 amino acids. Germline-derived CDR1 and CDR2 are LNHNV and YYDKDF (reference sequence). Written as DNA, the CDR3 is TGTGCCACCTGCAGAGACCAGGGATCGAAGACCCAGTACTTC. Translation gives CATCRDQGSKTQYF.

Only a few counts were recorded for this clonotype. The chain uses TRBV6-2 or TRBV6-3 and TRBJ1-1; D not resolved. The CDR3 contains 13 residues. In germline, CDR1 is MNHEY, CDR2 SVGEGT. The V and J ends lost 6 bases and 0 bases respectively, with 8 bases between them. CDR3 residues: CASRPHMNTEAFF. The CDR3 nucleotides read TGTGCCAGCAGACCTCATATGAACACTGAAGCTTTCTTT.

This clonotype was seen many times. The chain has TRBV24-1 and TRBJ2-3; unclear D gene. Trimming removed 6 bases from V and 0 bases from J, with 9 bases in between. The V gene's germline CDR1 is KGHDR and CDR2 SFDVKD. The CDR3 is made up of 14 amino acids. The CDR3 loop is CATSPGRSTDTQYF. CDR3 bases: TGTGCCACCAGTCCCGGCAGGAGCACAGATACGCAGTATTTT.